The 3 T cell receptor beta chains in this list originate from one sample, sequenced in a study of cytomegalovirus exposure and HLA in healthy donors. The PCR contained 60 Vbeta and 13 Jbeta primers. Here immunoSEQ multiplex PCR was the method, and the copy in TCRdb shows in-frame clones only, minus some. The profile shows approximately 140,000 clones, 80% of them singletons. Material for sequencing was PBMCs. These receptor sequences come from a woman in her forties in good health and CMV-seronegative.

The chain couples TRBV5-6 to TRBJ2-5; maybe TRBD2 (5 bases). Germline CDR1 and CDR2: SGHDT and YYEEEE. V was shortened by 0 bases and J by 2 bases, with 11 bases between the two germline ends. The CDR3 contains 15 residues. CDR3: CASSLGGPAQETQYF. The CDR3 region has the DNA TGTGCCAGCAGCTTGGGAGGGCCAGCACAAGAGACCCAGTACTTC.

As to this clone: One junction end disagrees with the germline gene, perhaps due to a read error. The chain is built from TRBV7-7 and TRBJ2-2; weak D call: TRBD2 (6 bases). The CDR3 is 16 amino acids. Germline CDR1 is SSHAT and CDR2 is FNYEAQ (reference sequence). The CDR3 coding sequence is TGTGCTAGCAGCTTAGGGGCTAGCGTTAGCACCGGGGAGCTGTTTTTT. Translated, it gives CASSLGASVSTGELFF.

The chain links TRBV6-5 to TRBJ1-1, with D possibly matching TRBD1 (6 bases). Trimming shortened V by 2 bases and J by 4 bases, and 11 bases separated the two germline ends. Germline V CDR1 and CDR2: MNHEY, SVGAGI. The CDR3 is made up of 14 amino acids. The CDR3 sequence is CASSYGQGSTEAFF. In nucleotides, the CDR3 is TGTGCCAGCAGTTACGGCCAGGGGTCCACTGAAGCTTTCTTT.